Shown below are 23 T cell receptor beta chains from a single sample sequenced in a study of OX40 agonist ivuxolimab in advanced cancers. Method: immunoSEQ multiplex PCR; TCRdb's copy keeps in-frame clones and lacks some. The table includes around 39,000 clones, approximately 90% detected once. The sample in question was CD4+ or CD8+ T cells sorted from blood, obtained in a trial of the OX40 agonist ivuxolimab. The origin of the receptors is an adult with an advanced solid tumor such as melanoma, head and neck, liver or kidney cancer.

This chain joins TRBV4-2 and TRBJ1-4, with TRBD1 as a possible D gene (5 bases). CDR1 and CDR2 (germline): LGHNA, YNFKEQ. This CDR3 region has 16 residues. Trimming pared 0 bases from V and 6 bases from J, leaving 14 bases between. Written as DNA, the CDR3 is TGTGCCAGCAGCCAAGATTGGGGCAGGCCGGATGAAAAACTGTTTTTT. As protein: CASSQDWGRPDEKLFF.

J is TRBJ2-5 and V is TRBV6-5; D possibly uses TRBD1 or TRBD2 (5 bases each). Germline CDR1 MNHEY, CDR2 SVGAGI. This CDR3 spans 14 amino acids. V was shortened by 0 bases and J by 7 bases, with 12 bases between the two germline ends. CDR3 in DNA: TGTGCCAGCAGTTACTCGGGACGGGGCGGGACCCAGTACTTC. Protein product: CASSYSGRGGTQYF.

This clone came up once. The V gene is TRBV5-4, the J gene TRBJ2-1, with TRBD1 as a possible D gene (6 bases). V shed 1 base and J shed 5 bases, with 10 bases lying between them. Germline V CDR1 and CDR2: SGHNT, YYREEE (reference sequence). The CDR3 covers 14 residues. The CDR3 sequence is CASSLLGANNEQFF. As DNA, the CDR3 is TGTGCCAGCAGCTTGTTGGGGGCGAACAATGAGCAGTTCTTC.

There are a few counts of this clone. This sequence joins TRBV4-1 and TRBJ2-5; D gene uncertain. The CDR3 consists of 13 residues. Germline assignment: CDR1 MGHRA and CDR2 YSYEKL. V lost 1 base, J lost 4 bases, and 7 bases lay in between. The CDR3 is CASSQVDGETQYF. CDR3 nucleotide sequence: TGCGCCAGCAGCCAAGTAGACGGAGAGACCCAGTACTTC.

This CDR3 reads CASSYSIYGRDTQYF. Written as DNA, the CDR3 is TGTGCCAGCAGTTACTCGATATACGGGAGGGATACGCAGTATTTT. The chain recombines TRBV6-5 with TRBJ2-3; 7 nucleotides align to TRBD2. CDR1 is MNHEY, CDR2 SVGAGI, per germline. The CDR3 is 15 amino acids. The ends lost 0 bases at V and 6 bases at J; junction bases unmatched: 6.

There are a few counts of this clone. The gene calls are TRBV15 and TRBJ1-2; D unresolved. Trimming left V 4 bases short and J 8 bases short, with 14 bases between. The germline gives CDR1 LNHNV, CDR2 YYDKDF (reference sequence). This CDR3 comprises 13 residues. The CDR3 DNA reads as TGTGCCACCAGCAAATCCAGCCCCCCCGGCTACACCTTC. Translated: CATSKSSPPGYTF.

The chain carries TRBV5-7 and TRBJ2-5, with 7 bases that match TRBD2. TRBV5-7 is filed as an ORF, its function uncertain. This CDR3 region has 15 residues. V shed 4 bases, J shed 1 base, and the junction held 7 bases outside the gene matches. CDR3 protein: CASSPRVAGQETQYF. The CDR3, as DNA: TGTGCCAGCAGCCCCCGGGTAGCGGGCCAAGAGACCCAGTACTTC.

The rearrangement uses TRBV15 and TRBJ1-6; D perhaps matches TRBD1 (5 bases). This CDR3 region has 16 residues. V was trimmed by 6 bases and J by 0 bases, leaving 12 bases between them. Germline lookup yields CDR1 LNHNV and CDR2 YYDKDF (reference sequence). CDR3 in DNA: TGTGCCACCAGGGAGCAGGGTTCCTCCTATAATTCACCCCTCCACTTT. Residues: CATREQGSSYNSPLHF. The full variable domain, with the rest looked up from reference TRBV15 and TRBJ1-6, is DAMVIQNPRYQVTQFGKPVTLSCSQTLNHNVMYWYQQKSSQAPKLLFHYYDKDFNNEADTPDNFQSRRPNTSFCFLDIRSPGLGDTAMYLCATREQGSSYNSPLHFGNGTRLTVT.

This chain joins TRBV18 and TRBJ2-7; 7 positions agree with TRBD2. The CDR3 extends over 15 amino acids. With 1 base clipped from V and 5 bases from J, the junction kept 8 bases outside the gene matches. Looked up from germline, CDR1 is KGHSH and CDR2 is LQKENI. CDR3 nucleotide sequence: TGTGCCAGCTCACCACGGGGGGGAGTTTTGAACGAGCAGTACTTC. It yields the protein CASSPRGGVLNEQYF.

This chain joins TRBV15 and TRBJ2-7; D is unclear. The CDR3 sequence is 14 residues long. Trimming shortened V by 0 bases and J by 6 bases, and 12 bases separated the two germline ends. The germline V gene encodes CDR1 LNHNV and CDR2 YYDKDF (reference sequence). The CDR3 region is CATSRDRVRREQYF. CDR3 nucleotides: TGTGCCACCAGCAGAGATCGGGTCAGACGCGAGCAGTACTTC.

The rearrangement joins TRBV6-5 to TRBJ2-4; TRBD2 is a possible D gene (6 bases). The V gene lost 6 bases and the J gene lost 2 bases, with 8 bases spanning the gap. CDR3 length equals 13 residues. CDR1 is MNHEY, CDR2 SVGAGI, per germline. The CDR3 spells CASREGTKNIQYF. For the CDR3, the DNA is TGTGCCAGCAGGGAGGGTACCAAAAACATTCAGTACTTC.

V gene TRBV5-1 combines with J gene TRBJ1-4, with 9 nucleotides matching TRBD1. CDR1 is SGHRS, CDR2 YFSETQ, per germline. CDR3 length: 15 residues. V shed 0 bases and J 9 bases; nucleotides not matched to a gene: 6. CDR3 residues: CASSLDGTGMKKLFF. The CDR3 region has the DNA TGCGCCAGCAGCTTGGACGGGACAGGGATGAAAAAACTGTTTTTT.

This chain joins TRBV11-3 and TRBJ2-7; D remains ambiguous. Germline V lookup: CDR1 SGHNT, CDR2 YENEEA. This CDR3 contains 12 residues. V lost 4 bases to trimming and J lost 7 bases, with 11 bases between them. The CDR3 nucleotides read TGTGCCAGCAGCTATACCCTGGGTGAGCAGTACTTC. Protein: CASSYTLGEQYF.

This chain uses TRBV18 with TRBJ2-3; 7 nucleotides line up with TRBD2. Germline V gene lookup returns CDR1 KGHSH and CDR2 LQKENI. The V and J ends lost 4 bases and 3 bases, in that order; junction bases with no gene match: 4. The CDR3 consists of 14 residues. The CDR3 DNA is TGTGCCAGCTCACGACTAGCCACGACAGATACGCAGTATTTT. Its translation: CASSRLATTDTQYF.

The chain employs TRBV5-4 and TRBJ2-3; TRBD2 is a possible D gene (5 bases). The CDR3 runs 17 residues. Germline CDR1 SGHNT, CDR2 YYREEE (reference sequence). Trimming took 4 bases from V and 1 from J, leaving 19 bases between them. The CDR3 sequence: CASSPNTGSQRTDTQYF. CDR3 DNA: TGTGCCAGCAGCCCCAATACGGGGAGTCAACGCACAGATACGCAGTATTTT.

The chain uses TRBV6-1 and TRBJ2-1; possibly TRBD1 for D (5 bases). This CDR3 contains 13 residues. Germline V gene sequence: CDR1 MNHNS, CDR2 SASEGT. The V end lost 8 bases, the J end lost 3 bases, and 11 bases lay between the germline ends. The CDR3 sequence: CASRAQGYNEQFF. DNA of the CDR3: TGTGCCAGCCGGGCCCAGGGCTACAATGAGCAGTTCTTC.

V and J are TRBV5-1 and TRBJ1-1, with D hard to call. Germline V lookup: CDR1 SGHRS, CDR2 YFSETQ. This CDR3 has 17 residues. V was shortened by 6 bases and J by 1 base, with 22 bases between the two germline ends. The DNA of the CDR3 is TGCGCCAGCAAAACACGGACTGGAACAGTAACGAACACTGAAGCTTTCTTT. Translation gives CASKTRTGTVTNTEAFF.

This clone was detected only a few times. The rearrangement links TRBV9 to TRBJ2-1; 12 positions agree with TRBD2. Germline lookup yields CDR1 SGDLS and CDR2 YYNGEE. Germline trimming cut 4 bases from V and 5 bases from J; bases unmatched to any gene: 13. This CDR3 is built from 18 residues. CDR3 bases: TGTGCCAGCAGCTTAACGGCGGCTAGCGGGGGGGTTCACAATGAGCAGTTCTTC. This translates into CASSLTAASGGVHNEQFF.

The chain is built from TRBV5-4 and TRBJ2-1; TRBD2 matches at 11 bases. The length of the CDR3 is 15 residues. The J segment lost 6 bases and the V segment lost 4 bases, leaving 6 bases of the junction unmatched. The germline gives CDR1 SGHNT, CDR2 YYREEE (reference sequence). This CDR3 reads CASSLSGRALNEQFF. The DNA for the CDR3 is TGTGCCAGCAGCCTTAGCGGGAGGGCGCTCAATGAGCAGTTCTTC.

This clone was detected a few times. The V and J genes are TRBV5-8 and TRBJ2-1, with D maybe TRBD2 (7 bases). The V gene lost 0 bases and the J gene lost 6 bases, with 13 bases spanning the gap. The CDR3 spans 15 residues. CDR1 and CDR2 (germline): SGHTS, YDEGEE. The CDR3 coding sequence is TGTGCCAGCAGCTTGGTTTTGGGGGGGCTCAATGAGCAGTTCTTC. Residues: CASSLVLGGLNEQFF.

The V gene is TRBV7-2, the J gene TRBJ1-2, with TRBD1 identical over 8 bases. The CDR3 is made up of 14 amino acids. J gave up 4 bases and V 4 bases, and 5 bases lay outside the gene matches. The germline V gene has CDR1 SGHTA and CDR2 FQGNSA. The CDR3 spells CASSSRQGTYGYTF. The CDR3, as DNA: TGTGCCAGCAGCTCGCGACAGGGGACCTATGGCTACACCTTC.

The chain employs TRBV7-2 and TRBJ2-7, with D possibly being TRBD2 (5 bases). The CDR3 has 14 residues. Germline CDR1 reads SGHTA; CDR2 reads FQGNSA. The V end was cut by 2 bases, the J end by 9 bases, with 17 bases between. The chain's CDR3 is CASSLPRSEGGQYF. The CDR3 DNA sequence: TGTGCCAGCAGCTTACCCCGATCTGAGGGTGGGCAGTACTTC. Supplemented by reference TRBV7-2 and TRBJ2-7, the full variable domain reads GAGVSQSPSNKVTEKGKDVELRCDPISGHTALYWYRQSLGQGLEFLIYFQGNSAPDKSGLPSDRFSAERTGGSVSTLTIQRTQQEDSAVYLCASSLPRSEGGQYFGPGTRLTVT.

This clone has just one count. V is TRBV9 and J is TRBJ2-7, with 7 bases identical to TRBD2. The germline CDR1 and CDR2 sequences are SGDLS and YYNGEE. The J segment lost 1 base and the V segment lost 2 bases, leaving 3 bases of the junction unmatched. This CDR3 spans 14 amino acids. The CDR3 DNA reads TGTGCCAGCAGCGTTACTAGCGCTTCCTACGAGCAGTACTTC. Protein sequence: CASSVTSASYEQYF.